This paragraph reports one T cell receptor beta chain. The antigen is not known. The junction departs from the called germline gene at one end, perhaps through a read error. These data come from a study of blood T cells in healthy people across ages. Whole-study findings and limits: Not knowing donor CMV status may have confounded expanded clonotype changes.

A second about 7 to 12 cycle PCR used barcoded and J-beta primers. TCRdb processed the 5' RACE reads anew with MiXCR; each CDR3 protein has one entry. Of about 1,000,000 distinct CDR3 sequences in the sample, over 35% were seen once. Germline V gives CDR1 DFQATT, CDR2 SNEGSKA (reference sequence). The CDR3 covers 15 residues. The sequenced sample consisted of blood. The chain recombines TRBV20-1 with TRBJ2-1; TRBD2 matches 13 bases. This sequence originates from a woman between 55 and 75 years old in good health. Here the CDR3 reads CPVWGTSGRDNEQFF. CDR3 nucleotides: TGTCCGGTCTGGGGAACTAGCGGGAGGGACAATGAGCAGTTCTTC.